This TCR beta chain was identified during a study of blood T cell repertoires in COVID-19. Study overall: Italy, Spain and the United States were the sources of the convalescent and acute COVID-19 samples.

The CDR3 is made up of 15 amino acids. Germline loops: CDR1 LNHDA, CDR2 SQIVND (reference sequence). The junction had 7 bases not matched to a gene; V was cut back by 1 base and J by 8 bases. As handled by the study authors: Cell counts per sample came from amplifying reference gene primers. The assay was immunoSEQ multiplex PCR, and TCRdb's table has in-frame clones only and misses some. From that table come the V and J calls and clone size; the DNA was used to work out D and trimming. The table lists 350,000 to 450,000 clones, more than 80% of them singletons. The sequence was obtained from a man aged 25-40 years who had recovered from COVID-19. The chain combines TRBV19 with TRBJ1-2, with 10 bases matching TRBD1. The specimen was PBMCs or T cells enriched from blood (not recorded which). The CDR3 nucleotides read TGTGCCAGTAGTATAGGAGACAGGGGGCGGCGAGGCTACACCTTC. It encodes CASSIGDRGRRGYTF.